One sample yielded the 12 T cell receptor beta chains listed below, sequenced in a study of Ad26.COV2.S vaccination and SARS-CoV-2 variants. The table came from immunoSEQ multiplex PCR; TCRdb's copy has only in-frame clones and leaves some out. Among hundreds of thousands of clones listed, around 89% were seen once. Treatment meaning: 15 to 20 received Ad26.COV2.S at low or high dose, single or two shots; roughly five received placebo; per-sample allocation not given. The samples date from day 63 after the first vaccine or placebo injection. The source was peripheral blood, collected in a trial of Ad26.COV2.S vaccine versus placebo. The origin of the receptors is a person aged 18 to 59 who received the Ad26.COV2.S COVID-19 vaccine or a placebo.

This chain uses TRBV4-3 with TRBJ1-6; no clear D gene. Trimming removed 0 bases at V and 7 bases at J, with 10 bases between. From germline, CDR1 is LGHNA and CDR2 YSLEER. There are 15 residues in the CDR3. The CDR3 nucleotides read TGCGCCAGCAGCCAAGAGGGCCAACTAAATTCACCCCTCCACTTT. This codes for CASSQEGQLNSPLHF.

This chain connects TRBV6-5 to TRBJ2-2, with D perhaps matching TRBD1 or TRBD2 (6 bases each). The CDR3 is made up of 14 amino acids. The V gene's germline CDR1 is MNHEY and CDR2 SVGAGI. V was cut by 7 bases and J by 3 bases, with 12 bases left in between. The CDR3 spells CASTTGADTGELFF. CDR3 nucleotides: TGTGCCAGCACTACGGGGGCAGACACCGGGGAGCTGTTTTTT.

The CDR3 here is CATSDPGAETQYF. The CDR3 coding sequence is TGTGCCACCAGTGACCCAGGGGCTGAGACCCAGTACTTC. The chain employs TRBV24-1 and TRBJ2-5, with D maybe TRBD1 (6 bases). The length of the CDR3 is 13 residues. Per germline, CDR1 KGHDR and CDR2 SFDVKD. V lost 4 bases and J 5 bases, leaving 10 bases between the germline ends.

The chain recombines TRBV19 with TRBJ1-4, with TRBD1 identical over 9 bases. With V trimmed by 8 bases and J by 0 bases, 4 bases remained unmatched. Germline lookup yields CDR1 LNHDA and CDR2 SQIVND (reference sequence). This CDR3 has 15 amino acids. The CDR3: CASHRGLTTNEKLFF. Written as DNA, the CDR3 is TGTGCCAGTCACAGGGGGCTAACAACTAATGAAAAACTGTTTTTT.

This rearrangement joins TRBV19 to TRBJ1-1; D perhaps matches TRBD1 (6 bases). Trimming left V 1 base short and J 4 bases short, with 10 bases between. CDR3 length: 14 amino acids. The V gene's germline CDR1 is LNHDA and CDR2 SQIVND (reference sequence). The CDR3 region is CASSIAGVSTEAFF. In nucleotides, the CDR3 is TGTGCCAGTAGTATAGCAGGGGTAAGCACTGAAGCTTTCTTT.

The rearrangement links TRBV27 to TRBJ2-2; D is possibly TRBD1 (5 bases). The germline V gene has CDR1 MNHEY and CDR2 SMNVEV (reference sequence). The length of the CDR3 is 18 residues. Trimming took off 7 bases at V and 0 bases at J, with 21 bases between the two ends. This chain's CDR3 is CASMGRVGYRSNTGELFF. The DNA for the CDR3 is TGTGCCAGCATGGGTCGGGTTGGGTACAGGTCGAACACCGGGGAGCTGTTTTTT.

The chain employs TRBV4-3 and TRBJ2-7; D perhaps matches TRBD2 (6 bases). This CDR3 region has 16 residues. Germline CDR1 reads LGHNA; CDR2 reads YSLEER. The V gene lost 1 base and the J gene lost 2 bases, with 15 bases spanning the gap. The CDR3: CASSQGRETETYEQYF. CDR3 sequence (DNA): TGCGCCAGCAGCCAAGGTCGGGAGACGGAGACCTACGAGCAGTACTTC.

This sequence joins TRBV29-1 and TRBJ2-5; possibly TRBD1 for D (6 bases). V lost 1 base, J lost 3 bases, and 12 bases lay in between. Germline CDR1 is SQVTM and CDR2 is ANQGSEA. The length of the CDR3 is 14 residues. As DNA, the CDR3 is TGCAGCGTTGAAGGGGGGCAGTTGGAAGAGACCCAGTACTTC. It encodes CSVEGGQLEETQYF.

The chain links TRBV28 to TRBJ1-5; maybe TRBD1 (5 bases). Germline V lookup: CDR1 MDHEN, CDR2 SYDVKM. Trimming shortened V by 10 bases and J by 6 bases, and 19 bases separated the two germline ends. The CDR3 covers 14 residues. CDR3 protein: CATVPQGGIQPQHF. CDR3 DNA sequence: TGTGCCACCGTACCCCAGGGTGGGATTCAGCCCCAGCATTTT.

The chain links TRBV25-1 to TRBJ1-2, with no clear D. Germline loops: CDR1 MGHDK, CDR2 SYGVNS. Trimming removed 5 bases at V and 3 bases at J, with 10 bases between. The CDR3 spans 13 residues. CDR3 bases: TGTGCCAGCAGTCTAGACGGGTACTATGGCTACACCTTC. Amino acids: CASSLDGYYGYTF.

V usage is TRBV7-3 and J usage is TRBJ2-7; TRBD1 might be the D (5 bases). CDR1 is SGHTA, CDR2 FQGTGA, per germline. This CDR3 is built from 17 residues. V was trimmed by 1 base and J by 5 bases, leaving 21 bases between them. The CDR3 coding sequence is TGTGCCAGCAGCTTAAGGGTAGGGGCAGGAGCTCTAAACGAGCAGTACTTC. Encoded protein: CASSLRVGAGALNEQYF.

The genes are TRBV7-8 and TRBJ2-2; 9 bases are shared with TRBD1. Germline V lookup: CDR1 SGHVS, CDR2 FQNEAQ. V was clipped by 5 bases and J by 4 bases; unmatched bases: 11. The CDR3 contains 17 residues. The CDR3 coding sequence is TGTGCCAGCAGCGCTCGGGACAGGGTGTTCGGCACCGGGGAGCTGTTTTTT. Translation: CASSARDRVFGTGELFF.